This TCR beta chain is drawn from a study of blood T cell repertoires in COVID-19 (dated by TCRdb to 2020 to 2022). Background on the whole study: Samples from collaborators originated in the United States, Italy and Spain and spanned both the acute and convalescent phases of COVID-19. A de-identified subject ID, COVID-19 status, age in years and sex were almost always included in the sample metadata. Samples were obtained from the ongoing ImmuneRACE study (first 160 participants) and from some 1,200 subjects provided by 6 global collaborators. Deeply sampled blood TCRbeta repertoires from subjects exposed to, actively infected with, or recovered from COVID-19 were included in the dataset. The repertoires were released in a freely available public database intended as a resource for research on the immune response to SARS-CoV-2. The material from the prospective study consisted of cDNA or gDNA derived from T cells, B-cell-depleted T cells, or PBMCs. Where available, HLA class I and class II types were obtained from metadata supplied by the sample provider rather than from assay-based typing. What the study reported, not specific to this receptor: The quantity of clinical and demographic metadata differed by source and by participant and was supplied without curation.

Collaborating institutions collected whole blood in K2EDTA tubes following their own protocols. Collaborator samples were shipped for TCRbeta analysis as frozen whole blood, isolated PBMCs, or DNA extracted from either sample type. Trimming at the junction amounts to 7 bases on V and 0 bases on J, and the germline ends lie 6 bases apart. The CDR3 runs 12 residues from the cysteine to the phenylalanine. Only the CDR3 part of the read is kept: 36 bases, read in frame from the first base. Via the germline V gene, CDR1 is SGDLS and CDR2 YYNGEE. Worth noting for this clone: Its antigen remains unidentified. The record has no base qualities; no much larger clone is one base away.

TCRbeta CDR3 regions were amplified from genomic DNA using the immunoSEQ Assay, a bias-controlled multiplex PCR. The paper's data handling went like this. Nucleated cell counts per sample were estimated from amplification of reference gene primers within the assay. Sequence reads were collapsed and filtered to measure the absolute abundance of every unique TCRbeta CDR3 rearrangement. For each sample, productive Simpson clonality was calculated by taking the square root of Simpson's diversity index across productive rearrangements. The immuneACCESS repertoire file appears here via TCRdb, limited to in-frame rearrangements. These files lack a portion of the clones; in checked studies, under half of the deficit traces to unresolved V genes, and the cause of the others is not known. That table furnishes V, J and clone size, whereas the DNA furnished D and trimming. For this sample the table gives 140,000 to 150,000 clones, of which approximately 89% were detected only once. The ten largest clones take up 8% to 11% of the sample.

The clonotype was recovered from a man aged 55 to 70 with active or convalescent COVID-19. The sample was peripheral blood. The chain was built from TRBV9 and TRBJ2-3; the D gene is perhaps TRBD1, from 5 matching bases. CDR3 loop: CASGASTDTQYF. The sequenced DNA is TGTGCCAGCGGGGCGAGCACAGATACGCAGTATTTT. With all but the CDR3 taken from the reference TRBV9 and TRBJ2-3 genes, the full variable domain is: DSGVTQTPKHLITATGQRVTLRCSPRSGDLSVYWYQQSLDQGLQFLIQYYNGEERAKGNILERFSAQQFPDLHSELNLSSLELGDSALYFCASGASTDTQYFGPGTRLTVL.